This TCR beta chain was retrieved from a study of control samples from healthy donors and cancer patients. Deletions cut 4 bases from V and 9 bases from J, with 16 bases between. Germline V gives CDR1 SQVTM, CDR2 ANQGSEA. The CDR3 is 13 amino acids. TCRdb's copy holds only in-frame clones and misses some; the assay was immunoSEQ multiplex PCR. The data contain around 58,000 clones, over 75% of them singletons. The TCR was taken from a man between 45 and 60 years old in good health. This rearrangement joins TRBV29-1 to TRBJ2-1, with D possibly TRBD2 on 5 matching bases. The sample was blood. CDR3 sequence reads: CSVGRKVDGEQFF. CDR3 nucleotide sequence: TGCAGCGTTGGGAGGAAAGTTGACGGTGAGCAGTTCTTC.